Sequencing of this T cell receptor beta chain was carried out in a study of identical twins. Trimming took 2 bases from V and 0 from J; bases not matched to a gene: 8. The CDR3 extends over 17 amino acids. Germline lookup yields CDR1 SGHRS and CDR2 YFSETQ. From the 5' RACE reads, TCRdb called clonotypes with MiXCR, one entry per CDR3 protein. This sample carries roughly 700,000 distinct CDR3 sequences, less than 10% of them seen once, and the ten largest clones take approximately 0.89%. This clonotype has a handful of counts. These data were also reused for a study on yellow fever vaccine responses in identical twins.

Sample: PBMCs. The chain is built from TRBV5-1 and TRBJ2-7; 10 bases are shared with TRBD2. The clonotype was recovered from a woman aged 18-29 years in good health. CDR3 in amino acids: CASSFVLAGSSSYEQYF. The CDR3 DNA is TGCGCCAGCAGCTTTGTACTAGCGGGGTCGAGCTCCTACGAGCAGTACTTC.